One and the same sample provided the 31 T cell receptor beta chains below, sequenced in a study of T cells after yellow fever vaccination. TCRdb re-called the 5' RACE reads with MiXCR, one entry per CDR3 protein. This table holds about 580,000 distinct CDR3 sequences, around 16% found once. The input for sequencing was PBMCs, taken roughly 5 days after the first yellow fever vaccination. The receptors come from a man in his late teens or twenties who received the YFV17D yellow fever vaccine.

The CDR3 DNA reads TGCAGCGTTCGACAGGACGGTAACACTGAAGCTTTCTTT. Protein: CSVRQDGNTEAFF. V and J are TRBV29-1 and TRBJ1-1; tentative D call: TRBD1 (6 bases). V was cut by 5 bases and J by 2 bases, with 12 bases left in between. Germline CDR1 reads SQVTM; CDR2 reads ANQGSEA. The CDR3 covers 13 residues.

The chain recombines TRBV27 with TRBJ1-6; tentatively, D is TRBD1 (5 bases). V lost 7 bases and J 7 bases, leaving 14 bases between the germline ends. Germline CDR1 and CDR2: MNHEY and SMNVEV (reference sequence). The CDR3 contains 14 residues. In DNA form, the CDR3 reads TGTGCCAGCACCGCCTATACAGGAAATTCACCCCTCCACTTT. This sequence encodes CASTAYTGNSPLHF.

A few counts support this clonotype. This rearrangement joins TRBV4-3 to TRBJ2-2; TRBD2 agrees at 8 bases. CDR1 and CDR2 from the germline V gene are LGHNA and YSLEER. The V and J ends lost 0 bases and 6 bases, in that order; junction bases with no gene match: 12. The CDR3 runs to 18 residues. This chain's CDR3 is CASSQDGSGTGPAGELFF. The CDR3 DNA reads as TGCGCCAGCAGCCAAGATGGTAGCGGGACCGGCCCCGCCGGGGAGCTGTTTTTT.

Ten or more counts support this clonotype. The chain combines TRBV20-1 with TRBJ2-7; 10 bases agree with TRBD1. There are 13 residues in the CDR3. The germline V gene encodes CDR1 DFQATT and CDR2 SNEGSKA (reference sequence). V shed 8 bases and J 2 bases; nucleotides not matched to a gene: 6. The CDR3 coding sequence is TGCAGTTCCCAGGGACAGGGGCCCTACGAGCAGTACTTC. It codes for CSSQGQGPYEQYF.

The chain uses TRBV6-2 or TRBV6-3 and TRBJ2-3; D is possibly TRBD1 (6 bases). From germline, CDR1 is MNHEY and CDR2 SVGEGT. This CDR3 has 13 residues. Trimming removed 7 bases from V and 1 base from J, with 9 bases in between. The CDR3, as DNA: TGTGCCAGCAAGGCAGGGGGCACAGATACGCAGTATTTT. Its protein is CASKAGGTDTQYF.

The J gene is TRBJ2-7, the V gene TRBV4-1, with 8 bases that match TRBD1. After removal of 1 base from V and 7 bases from J, the junction contained 15 bases not matched to a gene. Per the germline V gene, CDR1 is MGHRA and CDR2 is YSYEKL. There are 17 residues in the CDR3. The CDR3 is CASSQGRGRDRSSEQYF. Here the CDR3 DNA reads TGCGCCAGCAGCCAAGGGCGCGGAAGGGACAGGTCGAGTGAGCAGTACTTC.

This clonotype has a single count. A much bigger clone sits one base away, suggesting this may be a read error. This chain links TRBV6-1 with TRBJ2-6; TRBD2 is a possible D gene (6 bases). Germline CDR1 MNHNS, CDR2 SASEGT. V lost 4 bases and J 2 bases, leaving 6 bases between the germline ends. This CDR3 spans 14 amino acids. The CDR3 sequence: CASSGLAGANVLTF. The CDR3 DNA reads as TGTGCCAGCAGTGGACTAGCTGGGGCCAACGTCCTGACTTTC.

The chain uses TRBV20-1 and TRBJ2-3; D not resolved. The CDR3 extends over 13 amino acids. Trimming shortened V by 6 bases and J by 7 bases, and 17 bases separated the two germline ends. The germline V gene has CDR1 DFQATT and CDR2 SNEGSKA (reference sequence). CDR3 bases: TGCAGTGCCCTTAGCACAGATACGCATACGCAGTATTTT. It encodes CSALSTDTHTQYF.

In this sample, this clonotype turned up a few times. J is TRBJ2-1 and V is TRBV4-1; TRBD2 matches 9 bases. Germline-derived CDR1 and CDR2 are MGHRA and YSYEKL. The CDR3 has 16 residues. V shed 5 bases and J 7 bases; nucleotides not matched to a gene: 12. This CDR3 reads CASSGAGGLGWNEQFF. The CDR3 DNA follows: TGCGCCAGCAGCGGGGCGGGGGGGCTCGGTTGGAATGAGCAGTTCTTC.

The chain has TRBV6-5 and TRBJ1-5; 8 bases line up with TRBD1. The CDR3 extends over 15 amino acids. Germline CDR1 is MNHEY and CDR2 is SVGAGI. Germline trimming cut 6 bases from V and 6 bases from J; bases unmatched to any gene: 10. CDR3 sequence (DNA): TGTGCCAGCAGCCCCCGGACAGGGTGGGGTCAGCCCCAGCATTTT. It yields the protein CASSPRTGWGQPQHF.

This chain joins TRBV27 and TRBJ2-5; 8 bases are a match to TRBD1. The CDR3 length is 15 residues. The germline CDR1 and CDR2 sequences are MNHEY and SMNVEV (reference sequence). The trim removed 4 bases at V and 4 bases at J, leaving 8 bases unmatched. The DNA of the CDR3 is TGTGCCAGCAGTTCCTGGGACAGGTTTTCAGAGACCCAGTACTTC. Translation: CASSSWDRFSETQYF.

The sample holds many counts of this clonotype. The J gene is TRBJ2-5, the V gene TRBV5-1; D is unresolved. With 0 bases removed from V and 1 base from J, the gap between germline ends came to 1 base. CDR1 is SGHRS and CDR2 is YFSETQ in the germline V gene. The CDR3 spans 12 residues. The CDR3 protein is CASSLAQETQYF. CDR3 nucleotides: TGCGCCAGCAGCTTGGCCCAAGAGACCCAGTACTTC.

This clonotype occurred many times. The chain has TRBV9 and TRBJ1-6; 7 bases map to TRBD1. Trimming cost V 3 bases and J 7 bases; bases outside gene matches: 7. CDR3 length: 15 amino acids. In germline, CDR1 is SGDLS, CDR2 YYNGEE. The CDR3 spells CASSAGDSLNSPLHF. CDR3 DNA: TGTGCCAGCAGCGCTGGGGACAGCCTCAATTCACCCCTCCACTTT. The whole variable domain, remainder taken from reference TRBV9 and TRBJ1-6, is DSGVTQTPKHLITATGQRVTLRCSPRSGDLSVYWYQQSLDQGLQFLIQYYNGEERAKGNILERFSAQQFPDLHSELNLSSLELGDSALYFCASSAGDSLNSPLHFGNGTRLTVT.

This clonotype came up a few times. The J gene is TRBJ1-5, the V gene TRBV29-1; D is perhaps TRBD1 (5 bases). Germline-derived CDR1 and CDR2 are SQVTM and ANQGSEA. V lost 7 bases and J 5 bases, leaving 18 bases between the germline ends. The CDR3 is 14 residues long. CDR3 loop: CSALTVSGDQPQHF. The DNA for the CDR3 is TGCAGCGCCCTGACCGTTTCGGGGGATCAGCCCCAGCATTTT.

This clonotype was seen a few times. This sequence joins TRBV3-1 and TRBJ2-7; D could derive from TRBD1 or TRBD2 (5 bases each). V dropped 0 bases and J dropped 3 bases, with 18 bases sitting between them. This CDR3 has 17 residues. Germline V gene data show CDR1 as LGHDT and CDR2 as YNNKEL (reference sequence). The CDR3: CASSQEMDLGPFYEQYV. CDR3 bases: TGTGCCAGCAGCCAAGAGATGGACCTGGGACCTTTCTACGAGCAGTACGTC.

The chain recombines TRBV7-2 with TRBJ2-7; D may be TRBD2 (6 bases). This CDR3 has 16 amino acids. Germline V gene lookup returns CDR1 SGHTA and CDR2 FQGNSA. V was cut by 5 bases and J by 2 bases, with 19 bases left in between. The CDR3 reads CASSPSGLRATYEQYF. CDR3 in DNA: TGTGCCAGCAGCCCTTCCGGACTAAGGGCTACCTACGAGCAGTACTTC.

This sequence joins TRBV6-4 and TRBJ1-5; the match to TRBD1 covers 8 bases. The CDR3 loop spans 17 amino acids. Germline CDR1 reads MRHNA; CDR2 reads SNTAGT. V shed 4 bases, J shed 1 base, and the junction held 9 bases outside the gene matches. In DNA, the CDR3 is TGTGCCAGCAGTGCCTGGAGACAGGGGAGCAGCAATCAGCCCCAGCATTTT. Its translation: CASSAWRQGSSNQPQHF.

This clonotype was observed at least ten times. The J gene is TRBJ2-1, the V gene TRBV5-1, with 10 bases lining up with TRBD2. This CDR3 spans 15 amino acids. V shed 3 bases and J 2 bases; nucleotides not matched to a gene: 2. CDR1 is SGHRS and CDR2 is YFSETQ in the germline V gene. The chain's CDR3 is CASSWSGGAYNEQFF. As DNA, the CDR3 is TGCGCCAGCAGCTGGAGCGGGGGGGCCTACAATGAGCAGTTCTTC.

The gene calls are TRBV4-3 and TRBJ2-3; tentative D call: TRBD2 (5 bases). The V end was cut by 0 bases, the J end by 4 bases, with 11 bases between. The CDR3 totals 15 residues. Germline CDR1 reads LGHNA; CDR2 reads YSLEER. CDR3 residues: CASSQDPGFADTQYF. As DNA, the CDR3 is TGCGCCAGCAGCCAAGATCCGGGGTTTGCAGATACGCAGTATTTT.

This clonotype has a handful of counts. V usage is TRBV4-3 and J usage is TRBJ2-1; a possible D gene is TRBD1 (5 bases). The V gene lost 0 bases and the J gene lost 1 base, with 13 bases spanning the gap. This CDR3 comprises 17 residues. Per germline, CDR1 LGHNA and CDR2 YSLEER. This CDR3 reads CASSQDLGPRSYNEQFF. In DNA, the CDR3 is TGCGCCAGCAGCCAAGATCTGGGGCCCCGATCCTACAATGAGCAGTTCTTC.

This chain joins TRBV7-9 and TRBJ1-2, with D uncertain. The CDR3 spans 12 residues. Germline V gene lookup returns CDR1 SEHNR and CDR2 FQNEAQ (reference sequence). Trimming cost V 4 bases and J 1 base, with 4 bases left between them. The CDR3 sequence: CASSSDNYGYTF. CDR3 nucleotides: TGTGCCAGCAGCTCTGATAACTATGGCTACACCTTC.

This rearrangement joins TRBV7-9 to TRBJ2-1; TRBD2 aligns across 9 bases. V was clipped by 1 base and J by 4 bases; unmatched bases: 2. This CDR3 has 15 amino acids. Germline V gives CDR1 SEHNR, CDR2 FQNEAQ (reference sequence). The CDR3, as DNA: TGTGCCAGCAGCTTAGGACTAGCGGTTTACAATGAGCAGTTCTTC. This gives the protein CASSLGLAVYNEQFF.

This chain connects TRBV11-2 to TRBJ1-5, with 9 bases matching TRBD1. With V trimmed by 5 bases and J by 0 bases, 14 bases remained unmatched. The germline V gene encodes CDR1 SGHAT and CDR2 FQNNGV. The CDR3 has 19 residues. CDR3 sequence: CASSNFKWTGETSNQPQHF. The CDR3 nucleotides read TGTGCCAGCAGCAATTTTAAATGGACAGGGGAGACTAGCAATCAGCCCCAGCATTTT.

J is TRBJ1-5 and V is TRBV27; 9 positions agree with TRBD1. Germline V gives CDR1 MNHEY, CDR2 SMNVEV (reference sequence). The CDR3 is 18 amino acids. V shed 6 bases and J 0 bases; nucleotides not matched to a gene: 12. CDR3 protein: CASSDPGQGGNSNQPQHF. The CDR3 bases are TGTGCCAGCAGCGACCCGGGACAGGGAGGAAATAGCAATCAGCCCCAGCATTTT.

The chain employs TRBV4-2 and TRBJ2-3; perhaps TRBD2 as D (6 bases). Looked up from germline, CDR1 is LGHNA and CDR2 is YNFKEQ. V gave up 4 bases and J gave up 0 bases, with 14 bases separating them. This CDR3 spans 16 amino acids. The CDR3 DNA reads as TGTGCCAGCAGCCGGGAGGCTAGCGTAAGCACAGATACGCAGTATTTT. This codes for CASSREASVSTDTQYF.

This clonotype came up a few times. The rearrangement joins TRBV18 to TRBJ1-1; weak D call: TRBD1 (5 bases). Germline loops: CDR1 KGHSH, CDR2 LQKENI. V was clipped by 2 bases and J by 8 bases, with 9 bases between them. The CDR3 consists of 12 residues. CDR3 nucleotides: TGTGCCAGCTCACCAGGGGGGATCGAAGCTTTCTTT. Translated, it gives CASSPGGIEAFF.

This clonotype was counted only a few times. The chain joins TRBV7-9 to TRBJ2-5, with D possibly matching TRBD1 (5 bases). Per germline, CDR1 SEHNR and CDR2 FQNEAQ (reference sequence). The CDR3 has 17 residues. V was trimmed by 7 bases and J by 1 base, leaving 22 bases between them. The CDR3 DNA reads as TGTGCCAGCACCAAACCATACGACACAAGGGGCCAAGAGACCCAGTACTTC. Its translation is CASTKPYDTRGQETQYF.

This clonotype came up a few times. The chain carries TRBV5-1 and TRBJ1-1; 8 bases are a match to TRBD1. V lost 3 bases and J lost 7; bases outside the gene matches: 5. CDR3 length: 13 amino acids. Germline V CDR1 and CDR2: SGHRS, YFSETQ. CDR3 DNA sequence: TGCGCCAGCAGCTGGGACAGGACCTTTGAAGCTTTCTTT. Protein sequence: CASSWDRTFEAFF.

This clonotype was counted only a few times. The chain carries TRBV6-5 and TRBJ1-3; maybe TRBD1 (5 bases). The CDR3 spans 16 residues. Germline V gene sequence: CDR1 MNHEY, CDR2 SVGAGI. Trimming shortened V by 4 bases and J by 0 bases, and 13 bases separated the two germline ends. The CDR3 protein is CASSFNRQLSGNTIYF. The CDR3 DNA sequence: TGTGCCAGCAGTTTCAATCGACAGCTCTCTGGAAACACCATATATTTT.

This sequence joins TRBV7-9 and TRBJ2-7; the D is unclear. Germline V lookup: CDR1 SEHNR, CDR2 FQNEAQ (reference sequence). Trimming took off 5 bases at V and 0 bases at J, with 11 bases between the two ends. This CDR3 spans 14 amino acids. CDR3 DNA: TGTGCCAGCAGCCCCGACGGATACTCCTACGAGCAGTACTTC. Its protein product is CASSPDGYSYEQYF.

The rearrangement links TRBV19 to TRBJ1-1; 8 bases are a match to TRBD1. This CDR3 contains 16 residues. Germline values: CDR1 LNHDA, CDR2 SQIVND (reference sequence). J lost 2 bases, V lost 3 bases, and 8 bases had no gene match. For the CDR3, the DNA is TGTGCCAGTAGTATTCAGGGGGCCCTATATAACACTGAAGCTTTCTTT. It yields the protein CASSIQGALYNTEAFF.